The rows below give T cell receptor beta chains drawn from one sample of a study of response to subunit inactivated influenza vaccine. TCRdb re-derived calls from the RT-PCR reads in MiXCR, one entry per CDR3 protein. The sample carries 450,000 to 500,000 distinct CDR3 sequences, approximately 11% recorded once. The specimen was PBMCs from blood, collected more than 35 days after vaccination. These receptors were collected from a man in his fifties or sixties who received an inactivated influenza vaccine. Both conserved end residues are part of each CDR3. Each record gives: CDR3 protein, CDR3 DNA, V gene, D gene, clone size, J gene. A D gene is named only where the DNA matches it firmly. A row's size may be missing; if present it is once, few, many or a size class.

CASSQDRNRNYGYTF | TGCGCCAGCAGCCAAGATAGGAACAGGAACTATGGCTACACCTTC | TRBV4-3 | - | many | TRBJ1-2
CASSPDGTWANYEQYF | TGTGCCAGCAGCCCTGATGGGACATGGGCCAACTACGAGCAGTACTTC | TRBV6-2/TRBV6-3 | - | - | TRBJ2-7
CASSQDYREIGDEQYF | TGTGCCAGCAGCCAAGATTATCGGGAGATCGGCGACGAGCAGTACTTC | TRBV3-1 | - | - | TRBJ2-7
CASIRQGGTEAFF | TGTGCCAGCATTCGACAGGGCGGCACTGAAGCTTTCTTT | TRBV6-2/TRBV6-3 | TRBD1 | - | TRBJ1-1
CSAREAIGEQYF | TGCAGTGCTAGGGAAGCGATTGGAGAGCAGTATTTT | TRBV20-1 | - | - | TRBJ2-3
CASSEMSGGGKNIQYF | TGTGCCAGCAGTGAAATGAGTGGGGGTGGCAAAAACATTCAGTACTTC | TRBV6-1 | - | few | TRBJ2-4
CASSPDREYEQYF | TGCGCCAGCAGCCCGGACAGGGAGTACGAGCAGTACTTC | TRBV5-1 | TRBD1 | few | TRBJ2-7
CASSFLAGFEQFF | TGTGCCAGCAGCTTTCTAGCGGGATTTGAGCAGTTCTTC | TRBV11-3 | TRBD2 | - | TRBJ2-1
CSARGPGFGNQPQHF | TGCAGTGCTAGAGGTCCCGGGTTTGGCAATCAGCCCCAGCATTTT | TRBV20-1 | - | few | TRBJ1-5
CASSLSRKNEQFF | TGTGCCAGCAGTTTATCTAGGAAGAATGAGCAGTTCTTC | TRBV12-3/TRBV12-4 | - | many | TRBJ2-1
CASSVGTSGGNSNEQFF | TGTGCCAGCAGCGTAGGGACTAGCGGGGGGAATAGCAATGAGCAGTTCTTC | TRBV9 | TRBD2 | many | TRBJ2-1